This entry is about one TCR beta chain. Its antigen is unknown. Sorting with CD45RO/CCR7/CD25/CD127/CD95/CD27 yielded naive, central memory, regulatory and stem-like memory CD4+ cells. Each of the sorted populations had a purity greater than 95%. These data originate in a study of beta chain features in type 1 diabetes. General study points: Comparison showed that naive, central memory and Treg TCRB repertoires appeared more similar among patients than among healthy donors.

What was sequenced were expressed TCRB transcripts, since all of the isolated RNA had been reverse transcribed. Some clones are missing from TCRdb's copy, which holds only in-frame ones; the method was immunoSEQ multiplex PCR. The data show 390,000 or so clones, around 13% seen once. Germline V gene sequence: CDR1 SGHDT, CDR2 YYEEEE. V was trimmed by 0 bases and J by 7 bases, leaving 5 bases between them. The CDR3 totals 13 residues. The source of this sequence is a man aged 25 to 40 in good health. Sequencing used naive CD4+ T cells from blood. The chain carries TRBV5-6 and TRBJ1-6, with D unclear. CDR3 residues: CASSLDRNSPLHF. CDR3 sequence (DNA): TGTGCCAGCAGCTTGGATCGGAATTCACCCCTCCACTTT. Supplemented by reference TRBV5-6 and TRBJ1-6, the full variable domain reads DAGVTQSPTHLIKTRGQQVTLRCSPKSGHDTVSWYQQALGQGPQFIFQYYEEEERQRGNFPDRFSGHQFPNYSSELNVNALLLGDSALYLCASSLDRNSPLHFGNGTRLTVT.